This entry concerns a single T cell receptor (beta chain). The data belong to a study of Graves' ophthalmopathy and Graves' hyperthyroidism. The TCR beta CDR3 regions underwent amplification from RNA transcripts. Investigators did first-round RT-PCR with HTBI primers, then second-round multiplex PCR. MiXCR, run by TCRdb on the multiplex PCR reads, gives a single entry per CDR3 protein. This table holds over a million distinct CDR3 sequences, about 38% found once. The CDR3 extends over 13 amino acids. Germline-derived CDR1 and CDR2 are ENHRY and SYGVKD. Trimming stripped 8 bases from V and 5 bases from J, with 15 bases between.

The receptor comes from an adult man with Graves' hyperthyroidism. The material sequenced was peripheral blood or thyroid tissue (not recorded which). The J gene is TRBJ1-1, the V gene TRBV10-3, with a possible D match to TRBD1 (6 bases). Written as DNA, the CDR3 is TGTGCCATCTCAGGCGGGGGCGATACTGAAGCTTTCTTT. Its protein product is CAISGGGDTEAFF.